At least ten counts were recorded for the clone carrying this T cell receptor beta chain. Its antigen remains unknown. TCRdb reprocessed the reads via MiXCR and lists one record per CDR3 protein. The sample holds about 600,000 distinct CDR3 sequences, approximately 24% seen once. The data belong to a study of T cell repertoires in cytomegalovirus infection. On the study more broadly: It can be stated that public TCR beta signatures indicated CMV infection as well as a matching HLA type.

The CDR3 spans 13 residues. Trimming stripped 1 base from V and 5 bases from J, with 8 bases between. In germline, CDR1 is SGHTA, CDR2 FQGNSA. Points from the study as a whole: HLA-C-restricted CMV-specific TCR beta clonotypes prevailed in the ex vivo response.

The sequenced sample was CD8+ T cells from PBMCs. The sequence was obtained from a human donor in good health (CMV status not recorded). Some clones in this sample may be carry-over from other donors' samples. The V and J genes are TRBV7-2 and TRBJ1-1; D unclear. CDR3 in amino acids: CASSLGGETEAFF. The CDR3 DNA follows: TGTGCCAGCAGCTTAGGAGGAGAAACTGAAGCTTTCTTT.